The T cell receptor (beta chain) described here comes from a study of post-analysis software for immune sequencing data. Study information: Several disease courses (relapsing-remitting, secondary progressive and progressive-relapsing) of multiple sclerosis were included. Notes on the study in general: Compared with controls, patients had more of 4 or 5 TRBV segments, including TRBV5-6, TRBV5-1 and TRBV20-1. Pronounced co-clustering by F measure was evident among identically batched samples. Compared against controls, patients with multiple sclerosis displayed significantly lower normalized Chao1 diversity.

V gave up 4 bases and J gave up 7 bases; unmatched junction bases: 8. The CDR3 is 14 residues long. CDR1 and CDR2 (germline): SGDLS, YYNGEE. Unique molecular identifiers were carried by the TCR beta cDNA libraries. T cells, roughly 0.9 to 11 million of them, yielded 500,000 to 600,000 cDNA molecules. Via MiXCR, TCRdb re-called the PCR reads, giving one row per CDR3 protein. Of 250,000 to 300,000 distinct CDR3 sequences listed, 35% to 45% were seen once; the top ten hold around 4.7%. Comments on this clonotype: Its cognate antigen is unknown.

The receptor comes from a girl aged 5 to 17 with multiple sclerosis. Material for sequencing was blood. V and J are TRBV9 and TRBJ2-1; 7 bases line up with TRBD2. This chain's CDR3 is CASSLRTSPNEQFF. CDR3 coding DNA: TGTGCCAGCAGCCTCCGGACTAGTCCGAATGAGCAGTTCTTC. Drawing the rest from reference TRBV9 and TRBJ2-1, the complete variable domain is DSGVTQTPKHLITATGQRVTLRCSPRSGDLSVYWYQQSLDQGLQFLIQYYNGEERAKGNILERFSAQQFPDLHSELNLSSLELGDSALYFCASSLRTSPNEQFFGPGTRLTVL.